Each of the 32 T cell receptor beta chains below was sequenced from the same sample in a study of T cells in tumors after PD-1 blockade. Sequenced by immunoSEQ multiplex PCR; TCRdb stores in-frame clones only, minus some. The sample shows fewer than 25,000 clones, 80% to 85% of them seen only once. The specimen was PBMCs, collected after anti-PD-1 treatment. Every receptor here comes from a human donor with basal cell carcinoma.

The chain joins TRBV6-5 to TRBJ2-7; 9 nucleotides line up with TRBD1. This CDR3 is built from 15 residues. J was trimmed by 0 bases and V by 6 bases; bases with no gene match: 6. Germline CDR1 reads MNHEY; CDR2 reads SVGAGI. The CDR3 reads CASRRDREISYEQYF. DNA for the CDR3: TGTGCCAGCAGGAGGGACAGGGAGATCTCCTACGAGCAGTACTTC.

The chain employs TRBV4-1 and TRBJ1-2, with a possible D match to TRBD1 (6 bases). The CDR3 extends over 15 amino acids. The germline gives CDR1 MGHRA, CDR2 YSYEKL. Trimming took 3 bases from V and 7 from J, leaving 18 bases between them. DNA of the CDR3: TGCGCCAGCAGCCATGGACCGCGGACAGAGCCTGGCTACACCTTC. Protein: CASSHGPRTEPGYTF.

This sequence joins TRBV6-5 and TRBJ1-6, with 7 bases matching TRBD1. Germline V CDR1 and CDR2: MNHEY, SVGAGI. The V segment lost 2 bases and the J segment 9 bases; nucleotides outside the gene matches: 10. This CDR3 spans 16 amino acids. The CDR3 protein is CASSYLGTVATSPLHF. CDR3 sequence (DNA): TGTGCCAGCAGTTACCTCGGGACAGTGGCTACTTCACCCCTCCACTTT.

Regarding this clone: At one boundary the junction diverges from the germline segment, which might be a read error. This chain joins TRBV5-1 and TRBJ1-1; 7 positions agree with TRBD1. Germline V lookup: CDR1 SGHRS, CDR2 YFSETQ. This CDR3 has 14 residues. Here the CDR3 DNA reads TGCGCCAGCAGCCGGGGGACAGAGAACGCTGAAGCTTTCTTT. Amino acids: CASSRGTENAEAFF.

The gene calls are TRBV14 and TRBJ1-2; D possibly corresponds to TRBD1 (6 bases). This CDR3 spans 17 amino acids. The V end lost 0 bases, the J end lost 9 bases, and 23 bases lay between the germline ends. Germline assignment: CDR1 SGHDN and CDR2 FVKESK. The chain's CDR3 is CASSQESWGRVVMSYTF. The CDR3 coding sequence is TGTGCCAGCAGCCAAGAGAGTTGGGGGCGCGTTGTGATGAGCTACACCTTC.

The rearrangement links TRBV6-5 to TRBJ2-7; TRBD2 matches 8 bases. This CDR3 contains 14 residues. Germline V gene data show CDR1 as MNHEY and CDR2 as SVGAGI. The J segment lost 1 base and the V segment lost 2 bases, leaving 1 base of the junction unmatched. The CDR3 reads CASSYERGSYEQYF. The CDR3 DNA reads TGTGCCAGCAGTTACGAGCGGGGGTCCTACGAGCAGTACTTC.

The chain recombines TRBV3-1 (or the pseudogene TRBV3-2) with TRBJ2-7, with D tentatively TRBD2 (5 bases). The ends were cut back, 3 bases at V and 4 bases at J, with 19 bases in the middle. Germline CDR1 is LGHDT and CDR2 is YNNKEL (reference sequence). This CDR3 contains 16 residues. The CDR3 is CASSHNPGSLVYEQYF. CDR3 coding DNA: TGTGCCAGCAGCCATAACCCGGGGTCGTTGGTTTACGAGCAGTACTTC.

CDR3 region: CASGRHLNTGELFF. The DNA of the CDR3 is TGTGCCAGCGGAAGACACCTGAACACCGGGGAGCTGTTTTTT. V is TRBV2 and J is TRBJ2-2; no clear D. Trimming removed 8 bases from V and 1 base from J, with 11 bases in between. CDR1 is SNHLY, CDR2 FYNNEI, per germline. The CDR3 consists of 14 residues. Combining the CDR3 with reference TRBV2 and TRBJ2-2 gives the whole variable domain EPEVTQTPSHQVTQMGQEVILRCVPISNHLYFYWYRQILGQKVEFLVSFYNNEISEKSEIFDDQFSVERPDGSNFTLKIRSTKLEDSAMYFCASGRHLNTGELFFGEGSRLTVL.

The genes are TRBV3-1 (or the pseudogene TRBV3-2) and TRBJ2-5; TRBD2 matches at 8 bases. Per the germline V gene, CDR1 is LGHDT and CDR2 is YNNKEL (reference sequence). This CDR3 spans 14 amino acids. Trimming took 1 base from V and 7 from J; bases not matched to a gene: 5. The CDR3 sequence: CASSQVRLAGTQYF. CDR3 DNA sequence: TGTGCCAGCAGCCAAGTTCGGCTAGCGGGGACCCAGTACTTC.

This chain links TRBV27 with TRBJ2-7; D ambiguous. Germline CDR1 reads MNHEY; CDR2 reads SMNVEV (reference sequence). V was cut by 1 base and J by 5 bases, with 12 bases left in between. CDR3 length: 14 amino acids. CDR3 coding DNA: TGTGCCAGCAGTTTATTTAGTGGGGTAGACGAGCAGTACTTC. Amino acids: CASSLFSGVDEQYF.

The chain links TRBV5-1 to TRBJ1-1; 7 bases are a match to TRBD1. With 1 base clipped from V and 0 bases from J, the junction kept 3 bases outside the gene matches. The CDR3 loop spans 15 amino acids. The germline gives CDR1 SGHRS, CDR2 YFSETQ. The chain's CDR3 is CASSLTGALNTEAFF. CDR3 DNA sequence: TGCGCCAGCAGCTTGACAGGGGCTTTGAACACTGAAGCTTTCTTT.

This chain links TRBV5-1 with TRBJ1-1; a weak D match, TRBD1 (6 bases). Deletions cut 1 base from V and 1 base from J, with 8 bases between. This CDR3 is built from 14 residues. Germline assignment: CDR1 SGHRS and CDR2 YFSETQ. In DNA form, the CDR3 reads TGCGCCAGCAGCTTGAAACAGGGGAACACTGAAGCTTTCTTT. The encoded protein is CASSLKQGNTEAFF. The variable domain in full, with the rest retrieved from reference TRBV5-1 and TRBJ1-1, is KAGVTQTPRYLIKTRGQQVTLSCSPISGHRSVSWYQQTPGQGLQFLFEYFSETQRNKGNFPGRFSGRQFSNSRSEMNVSTLELGDSALYLCASSLKQGNTEAFFGQGTRLTVV.

CDR3 residues: CASSLDTNYGYTF. CDR3 bases: TGTGCCAGCAGCCTGGACACAAACTATGGCTACACCTTC. This chain uses TRBV3-1 (or the pseudogene TRBV3-2) with TRBJ1-2, with a possible D match to TRBD1 (5 bases). Germline CDR1 reads LGHDT; CDR2 reads YNNKEL (reference sequence). CDR3 length equals 13 residues. The ends were cut back, 4 bases at V and 2 bases at J, with 8 bases in the middle.

V is TRBV19 and J is TRBJ1-3; no reliable D call. CDR1 and CDR2 (germline): LNHDA, SQIVND (reference sequence). This CDR3 has 15 amino acids. The V end was cut by 8 bases, the J end by 1 base, with 15 bases between. The CDR3 loop reads CASQNPSASGNTIYF. The DNA for the CDR3 is TGTGCCAGTCAAAACCCCTCAGCTTCTGGAAACACCATATATTTT.

This clone showed up just a few times. This chain connects TRBV6-5 to TRBJ1-2; no reliable D call. V shed 6 bases and J shed 6 bases, with 8 bases lying between them. CDR1 and CDR2 (germline): MNHEY, SVGAGI. This CDR3 spans 11 amino acids. The CDR3 here is CASSNEHGYTF. CDR3 DNA sequence: TGTGCCAGCAGCAACGAACATGGCTACACCTTC.

The chain recombines TRBV7-2 with TRBJ2-3; 15 positions match TRBD2. The CDR3 is 19 residues long. CDR1 and CDR2 (germline): SGHTA, FQGNSA. The trim removed 3 bases at V and 6 bases at J, leaving 13 bases unmatched. The CDR3 reads CASSFRRTSGGGPGDTQYF. CDR3 in DNA: TGTGCCAGCAGCTTCCGACGGACTAGCGGGGGGGGACCTGGGGATACGCAGTATTTT.

The J gene is TRBJ1-1, the V gene TRBV25-1; D possibly corresponds to TRBD1 (5 bases). Trimming pared 1 base from V and 5 bases from J, leaving 14 bases between. CDR1 and CDR2 from the germline V gene are MGHDK and SYGVNS. The length of the CDR3 is 15 residues. The CDR3 bases are TGTGCCAGCAGTGAATTCGGGACGCACGGTACTGAAGCTTTCTTT. The encoded protein is CASSEFGTHGTEAFF.

CDR3 residues: CAWSKSVHHNEQFF. In nucleotides, the CDR3 is TGTGCCTGGAGTAAGTCAGTACACCACAATGAGCAGTTCTTC. V usage is TRBV30 and J usage is TRBJ2-1; D is uncertain. Trimming took 2 bases from V and 5 from J, leaving 13 bases between them. The CDR3 consists of 14 residues. Germline V gives CDR1 GTSNPN, CDR2 SVGIG (reference sequence).

This chain connects TRBV6-5 to TRBJ2-3, with D tentatively TRBD1 or TRBD2 (6 bases each). The V end lost 10 bases, the J end lost 4 bases, and 18 bases lay between the germline ends. Germline V gives CDR1 MNHEY, CDR2 SVGAGI. The CDR3 totals 14 residues. As DNA, the CDR3 is TGTGCCACCATCTTGGGGGGCCCCCCAGATACGCAGTATTTT. Amino acids: CATILGGPPDTQYF.

V is TRBV4-1 and J is TRBJ2-7; TRBD2 aligns across 10 bases. The CDR3 covers 18 residues. Per germline, CDR1 MGHRA and CDR2 YSYEKL. V trimming: 0 bases; J trimming: 1 base; junction bases outside the gene matches: 9. CDR3 in DNA: TGCGCCAGCAGCCAAGAGACGCCTAGCGGGGGTCCTTCCTACGAGCAGTACTTC. As protein: CASSQETPSGGPSYEQYF.

The gene calls are TRBV30 and TRBJ1-6, with D possibly TRBD1 on 5 matching bases. The CDR3 runs to 16 residues. Deletions cut 5 bases from V and 0 bases from J, with 14 bases between. From germline, CDR1 is GTSNPN and CDR2 SVGIG (reference sequence). Written as DNA, the CDR3 is TGTGCCTGGGGAACACCGCAGGGCTCCTATAATTCACCCCTCCACTTT. It encodes CAWGTPQGSYNSPLHF.

The V call is TRBV3-1 (or the pseudogene TRBV3-2), the J call TRBJ1-1; D may be TRBD1 (5 bases). CDR3 length: 14 amino acids. Germline V gene sequence: CDR1 LGHDT, CDR2 YNNKEL (reference sequence). V lost 0 bases to trimming and J lost 3 bases, with 8 bases between them. The CDR3 protein is CASSQDWGHTEAFF. The CDR3 DNA reads as TGTGCCAGCAGCCAAGATTGGGGACACACTGAAGCTTTCTTT.

This clone was recorded a few times. This rearrangement joins TRBV6-4 to TRBJ2-1; 14 nucleotides agree with TRBD2. The CDR3 is 15 residues long. The J segment lost 8 bases and the V segment lost 6 bases, leaving 6 bases of the junction unmatched. CDR1 is MRHNA, CDR2 SNTAGT, per germline. In nucleotides, the CDR3 is TGTGCCAGCAGCCGACTAGCGGGGGGGCAGGATGAGCAGTTCTTC. Its protein is CASSRLAGGQDEQFF.

V and J are TRBV29-1 and TRBJ1-2; TRBD1 aligns across 8 bases. V lost 6 bases and J lost 7; bases outside the gene matches: 4. The germline CDR1 and CDR2 sequences are SQVTM and ANQGSEA. The CDR3 length is 11 residues. CDR3 residues: CSVLQGGGYTF. The CDR3, as DNA: TGCAGCGTGTTACAGGGGGGTGGCTACACCTTC.

The sample holds one count of this clone. This sequence joins TRBV5-1 and TRBJ1-1, with 9 bases aligning to TRBD1. The V gene's germline CDR1 is SGHRS and CDR2 YFSETQ. CDR3 length equals 15 residues. Trimming at V came to 4 bases and at J to 1 base, leaving 5 bases not matched to a gene. The CDR3 DNA reads TGCGCCAGCAGCCCTAACAGGGGGCGGAACACTGAAGCTTTCTTT. This codes for CASSPNRGRNTEAFF.

The chain uses TRBV5-4 and TRBJ2-3; D is perhaps TRBD1 (6 bases). CDR1 and CDR2 (germline): SGHNT, YYREEE (reference sequence). Trimming took 5 bases from V and 0 from J, leaving 10 bases between them. CDR3 size: 14 residues. The CDR3 DNA follows: TGTGCCAGCAGGCAGGGGCGTAGCACAGATACGCAGTATTTT. The encoded protein is CASRQGRSTDTQYF.

The V gene is TRBV5-6, the J gene TRBJ2-3, with 14 bases matching TRBD2. The germline CDR1 and CDR2 sequences are SGHDT and YYEEEE. The CDR3 sequence is 16 residues long. J gave up 7 bases and V 2 bases, and 6 bases lay outside the gene matches. CDR3 region: CASSFRTSGGRNTQYF. In DNA form, the CDR3 reads TGTGCCAGCAGCTTCCGGACTAGCGGGGGGAGGAATACGCAGTATTTT.

The chain uses TRBV6-2 or TRBV6-3 and TRBJ2-5; D unclear. The CDR3 is made up of 15 amino acids. Trimming left V 0 bases short and J 5 bases short, with 13 bases between. Germline CDR1 reads MNHEY; CDR2 reads SVGEGT. The CDR3 DNA reads as TGTGCCAGCAGTTACTCGTTGCTGGGAACGGAGACCCAGTACTTC. Translation gives CASSYSLLGTETQYF.

This clone came up once. V usage is TRBV5-1 and J usage is TRBJ2-5, with D unclear. The length of the CDR3 is 13 residues. V lost 0 bases, J lost 3 bases, and 6 bases lay in between. Looked up from germline, CDR1 is SGHRS and CDR2 is YFSETQ. In nucleotides, the CDR3 is TGCGCCAGCAGCTTGGTAGGAAAAGAGACCCAGTACTTC. This translates into CASSLVGKETQYF.

This rearrangement joins TRBV7-6 to TRBJ2-3, with 8 bases aligning to TRBD2. CDR3 length equals 18 residues. Germline CDR1 SGHVS, CDR2 FNYEAQ. Losses at the gene ends were 5 bases for V and 0 bases for J; bases not matched to a gene: 13. The CDR3 DNA is TGTGCCAGCAGCCTTAGAGGCCAGACTAGCGCGAGCACAGATACGCAGTATTTT. It is translated as CASSLRGQTSASTDTQYF.

This clone was detected only once. The chain uses TRBV5-6 and TRBJ1-1; D uncertain. CDR1 is SGHDT and CDR2 is YYEEEE in the germline V gene. This CDR3 has 16 amino acids. The V and J ends lost 1 base and 2 bases respectively, with 15 bases between them. The CDR3: CASSLRSGRANTEAFF. In nucleotides, the CDR3 is TGTGCCAGCAGCTTGAGGTCTGGCAGAGCTAACACTGAAGCTTTCTTT.

This chain links TRBV5-1 with TRBJ2-3; no firm D call. CDR1 and CDR2 from the germline V gene are SGHRS and YFSETQ. The ends were cut back, 0 bases at V and 5 bases at J, with 13 bases in the middle. This CDR3 is 15 amino acids long. The CDR3 protein is CASSLGGFYGDTQYF. CDR3 coding DNA: TGCGCCAGCAGCTTGGGAGGATTTTATGGAGATACGCAGTATTTT. Drawing the rest from reference TRBV5-1 and TRBJ2-3, the complete variable domain is KAGVTQTPRYLIKTRGQQVTLSCSPISGHRSVSWYQQTPGQGLQFLFEYFSETQRNKGNFPGRFSGRQFSNSRSEMNVSTLELGDSALYLCASSLGGFYGDTQYFGPGTRLTVL.